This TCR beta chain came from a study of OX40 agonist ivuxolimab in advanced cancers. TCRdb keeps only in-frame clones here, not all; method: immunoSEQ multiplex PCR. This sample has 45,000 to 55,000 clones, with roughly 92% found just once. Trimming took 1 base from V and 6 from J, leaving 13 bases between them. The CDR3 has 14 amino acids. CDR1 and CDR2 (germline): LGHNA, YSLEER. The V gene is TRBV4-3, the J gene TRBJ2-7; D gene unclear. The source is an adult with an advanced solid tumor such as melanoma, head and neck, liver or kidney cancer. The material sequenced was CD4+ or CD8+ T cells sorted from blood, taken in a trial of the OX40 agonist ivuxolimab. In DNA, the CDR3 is TGCGCCAGCAGCCAAGCGTTGGTCCCCCTCGAGCAGTACTTC. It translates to CASSQALVPLEQYF.